Sequencing of this T cell receptor (beta chain) was carried out in a study of blood T cells in healthy people across ages (dated by TCRdb to the mid-2010s). Study-level background: In model experiments, roughly one uniquely barcoded TCR beta cDNA molecule per two T cells was captured by template switching. The donors were split into four age groups: young (average 16 years), middle-aged (around 37), aged (62) and long-lived (about 82). To avoid experimental bias, donors of different ages were distributed randomly across sequencing lanes. For two donors (one aged 18 to 30 and one aged 80 or older), the study analyzed two additional independent replicas of 1 million unique cDNA reads from the same blood draw. The study measured age-related changes in TCR beta repertoire diversity using deep sequencing normalized with unique cDNA molecular identifiers.

Findings and caveats that apply to the study as a whole: Observed TCR beta diversity per million T cells fell roughly linearly with age, and a significant reduction was already apparent by age around 40. Conclusive comparison of naive and antigen-experienced compartments was prevented by the profiling of bulk unsorted PBMCs. The CMV infection status of donors was not known, potentially confounding age-related changes in expanded clonotypes. Estimates of total diversity based on one million sequenced T cells were regarded as lower bounds and as underestimates. Compared with the aged group, the long-lived group had more naive CD4+ T cells, fewer expanded clones and increased TCR diversity, a pattern suggesting age selection. There was a strong correlation between observed TCR beta diversity and the percentage of naive T cells measured by flow cytometry.

Library preparation used 5' RACE. TCRdb names Illumina HiSeq 2500 as the instrument used. The second PCR ran for roughly 6 to 11 cycles and used a J-beta primer mix along with a sample-barcoded 5' primer. A unique molecular identifier was introduced onto each TCR beta cDNA molecule by a template-switch 5' adaptor carrying 12 random nucleotides. Each sample yielded at least 2.5 million CDR3-containing paired-end reads. The Mint cDNA synthesis kit, primed by a TRBC-specific oligonucleotide, was used to synthesize first-strand cDNA from all RNA. Following uracil-DNA glycosylase treatment, a first 18-cycle PCR with universal primers M1SS and BC2_uni_R was performed on all cDNA. For the original study's pipeline: For normalization, 1 million high-quality reads, each with a distinct molecular identifier, were randomly selected from each sample. Instead of being binned into consensus sequences, reads that shared molecular identifiers were thrown out. MiTCR, set to a Q25 quality threshold and the strictest error-elimination algorithm, was used for CDR3 identification, clonotype clustering and error correction. A nonparametric unseen species model using Euler transformation provided a lower-bound estimate of total TCR beta diversity. TCRdb handled the public reads itself, with Q25 trimming in fastp and clone calling in MiXCR, and kept productive beta chains. Merged by CDR3 protein, the rows form single entries marked with the most common genes and DNA. TCRdb's processing, not the authors', yielded these V and J calls. The table for this sample lists approximately 810,000 distinct CDR3 sequences; approximately 35% of them were counted only once. Approximately 12% of the sample belongs to the ten largest clones.

Systemically healthy Caucasian individuals from Russia, 39 in total and aged roughly 6 to 100 years, were included as donors. Each donor gave about 9.8 milliliters of peripheral blood, drawn into EDTA-treated Vacutainer tubes. Ficoll-Paque density-gradient centrifugation was used to isolate PBMCs, with at least 6.5 million per sample. Total RNA was extracted from PBMCs with Trizol reagent, with at least 5 micrograms obtained per sample. The percentages of naive CD45RAhigh/CD27high T cells were determined by flow cytometry on a PBMC aliquot from every donor. Inclusive of the bounding cysteine and phenylalanine, the CDR3 is 14 residues long. The only DNA kept is the CDR3, 42 bases in frame from the first base. Trimming accounts for 3 bases at V and 3 bases at J, while the number of junction bases matched to no gene is 3. CDR1 and CDR2 (LNHDA, SQIVND) derive from the germline V gene (reference sequence).

For this clonotype: Its binding antigen is unknown. The input lacks base qualities; no much larger clone sits a single base away.

The rearranged chain carries TRBV19 and TRBJ1-2; 8 central nucleotides agree with TRBD1. The receptor's source is a man younger than 35 in good health. Sequences were obtained from blood. The nucleotide sequence reads as follows: TGTGCCAGTAGTATTGGACAGGGTGACTATGGCTACACCTTC. It translates as CASSIGQGDYGYTF. Extended through the reference TRBV19 and TRBJ1-2 proteins, this CDR3 yields the full variable domain: DGGITQSPKYLFRKEGQNVTLSCEQNLNHDAMYWYRQDPGQGLRLIYYSQIVNDFQKGDIAEGYSVSREKKESFPLTVTSAQKNPTAFYLCASSIGQGDYGYTFGSGTRLTVV.